These 21 T cell receptor beta chains share one sample of origin, sequenced in a study of T cell changes during pregnancy in multiple sclerosis. Profiled with immunoSEQ multiplex PCR; TCRdb holds only in-frame clones, not every one. This table holds about 130,000 clones, 95% to 98% found once. The sequenced sample was peripheral blood, obtained after pregnancy. Receptor source: a female donor with multiple sclerosis, enrolled in a pregnancy study.

The chain links TRBV7-6 to TRBJ2-7, with 7 bases fitting TRBD1. J lost 3 bases, V lost 5 bases, and 1 base had no gene match. The CDR3 spans 12 residues. The germline V gene has CDR1 SGHVS and CDR2 FNYEAQ. The CDR3 spells CASSRQGYEQYF. The CDR3 DNA follows: TGTGCCAGCAGCCGACAGGGCTACGAGCAGTACTTC. Drawing the rest from reference TRBV7-6 and TRBJ2-7, the complete variable domain is GAGVSQSPRYKVTKRGQDVALRCDPISGHVSLYWYRQALGQGPEFLTYFNYEAQQDKSGLPNDRFSAERPEGSISTLTIQRTEQRDSAMYRCASSRQGYEQYFGPGTRLTVT.

This clone was seen once. This chain connects TRBV7-6 to TRBJ1-3; 11 bases align to TRBD1. V trimming: 4 bases; J trimming: 1 base; junction bases outside the gene matches: 9. This CDR3 comprises 18 residues. The germline CDR1 and CDR2 sequences are SGHVS and FNYEAQ. The CDR3 region is CASSYSGDRGLSGNTIYF. CDR3 DNA sequence: TGTGCCAGCAGCTATTCTGGGGACAGGGGGTTGTCTGGAAACACCATATATTTT.

J is TRBJ2-3 and V is TRBV4-1, with a possible D match to TRBD2 (5 bases). The V and J ends lost 0 bases and 1 base respectively, with 8 bases between them. The CDR3 runs to 15 residues. Germline CDR1 is MGHRA and CDR2 is YSYEKL. The CDR3 region has the DNA TGCGCCAGCAGCCAAGATGGGAGTGGCACAGATACGCAGTATTTT. Translated: CASSQDGSGTDTQYF.

Comment on this clone: The junction shows a germline mismatch at one end, possibly a read error. The chain carries TRBV6-5 and TRBJ2-3; 10 nucleotides agree with TRBD1. The CDR3 consists of 12 residues. The germline gives CDR1 MNHEY, CDR2 SVGAGI. The CDR3 loop is CASSPSGTGEHF. The CDR3 region has the DNA TGTGCCAGCAGTCCATCCGGGACAGGGGAGCATTTT.

This clone is a singleton in its sample. The chain employs TRBV5-1 and TRBJ2-4; possibly TRBD1 for D (6 bases). CDR3 length equals 14 residues. The V gene's germline CDR1 is SGHRS and CDR2 YFSETQ. V was trimmed by 2 bases and J by 8 bases, leaving 14 bases between them. The CDR3 is CASSFGQGRDIQYF. The CDR3 nucleotides are TGCGCCAGCAGCTTCGGGCAGGGGCGCGACATTCAGTACTTC.

This chain links TRBV5-1 with TRBJ2-7; TRBD1 matches at 10 bases. Per the germline V gene, CDR1 is SGHRS and CDR2 is YFSETQ. The CDR3 sequence is 15 residues long. With 0 bases clipped from V and 6 bases from J, the junction kept 6 bases outside the gene matches. DNA of the CDR3: TGCGCCAGCAGCTTGGAGGGACAGGGGTCGTTCGAGCAGTACTTC. Protein sequence: CASSLEGQGSFEQYF.

This chain joins TRBV15 and TRBJ1-4; tentative D call: TRBD1 (5 bases). CDR3 length: 12 residues. V lost 9 bases to trimming and J lost 13 bases, with 18 bases between them. Germline V lookup: CDR1 LNHNV, CDR2 YYDKDF (reference sequence). The CDR3 coding sequence is TGTGCCACGAAGGAGCCTACAAGGGGACTGTTTTTT. Its translation: CATKEPTRGLFF.

The chain uses TRBV4-1 and TRBJ1-5; D is ambiguous. V gave up 1 base and J gave up 10 bases, with 11 bases separating them. The length of the CDR3 is 13 residues. Germline V gives CDR1 MGHRA, CDR2 YSYEKL. The CDR3 nucleotides are TGCGCCAGCAGCCAAGCGTCGGGTTTTCCCCAGCATTTT. Translation gives CASSQASGFPQHF.

Remarks on this clone: The same CDR3 arises from other DNA sequences in this sample as well. The CDR3 sequence is CSASINEQFF. CDR3 in DNA: TGCAGTGCTAGTATCAATGAGCAGTTCTTC. The rearrangement uses TRBV20-1 and TRBJ2-1; D not resolved. The V gene's germline CDR1 is DFQATT and CDR2 SNEGSKA (reference sequence). The CDR3 is 10 residues long. Between the trimmed V and J ends, which lost 3 bases and 6 bases, there was a span of 3 bases.

The V gene is TRBV11-2, the J gene TRBJ1-2; D possibly corresponds to TRBD1 (5 bases). The ends were cut back, 5 bases at V and 4 bases at J, with 11 bases in the middle. This CDR3 is built from 13 residues. Germline values: CDR1 SGHAT, CDR2 FQNNGV. The chain's CDR3 is CASSPDSFYGYTF. The CDR3 DNA follows: TGTGCCAGCAGCCCCGACAGCTTCTATGGCTACACCTTC.

The chain uses TRBV2 and TRBJ1-5; TRBD1 aligns across 7 bases. The CDR3 covers 15 residues. V gave up 8 bases and J gave up 0 bases; unmatched junction bases: 7. The V gene's germline CDR1 is SNHLY and CDR2 FYNNEI. This CDR3 is CASQTGQNSNQPQHF. DNA for the CDR3: TGTGCCAGCCAAACGGGACAGAATAGCAATCAGCCCCAGCATTTT.

The chain is built from TRBV10-3 and TRBJ2-1; 8 bases are shared with TRBD2. From germline, CDR1 is ENHRY and CDR2 SYGVKD. V lost 7 bases and J lost 0; bases outside the gene matches: 20. The CDR3 is 20 residues long. The CDR3 nucleotides are TGTGCCATCATTAAGAAGGACACGGGGGGGCGCTGGGTCTCCTACAATGAGCAGTTCTTC. This encodes CAIIKKDTGGRWVSYNEQFF.

The chain couples TRBV28 to TRBJ2-2; 8 nucleotides line up with TRBD1. This CDR3 is 16 amino acids long. In germline, CDR1 is MDHEN, CDR2 SYDVKM. The ends lost 0 bases at V and 6 bases at J; junction bases unmatched: 6. CDR3 coding DNA: TGTGCCAGCAGTTTATGGGACAGGGATTTCGCCGGGGAGCTGTTTTTT. Amino acids: CASSLWDRDFAGELFF.

The chain uses TRBV4-2 and TRBJ2-7; 9 nucleotides agree with TRBD1. The CDR3 loop spans 15 amino acids. V shed 5 bases and J 5 bases; nucleotides not matched to a gene: 10. Germline V gene data show CDR1 as LGHNA and CDR2 as YNFKEQ. CDR3 protein: CASSNLGTGRDEQYF. The CDR3 nucleotides are TGTGCCAGCAGCAACCTCGGGACAGGGAGAGACGAGCAGTACTTC.

The gene calls are TRBV9 and TRBJ2-7; maybe TRBD1 (5 bases). Germline CDR1 is SGDLS and CDR2 is YYNGEE. The CDR3 has 14 residues. Trimming removed 3 bases at V and 1 base at J, with 11 bases between. The CDR3 DNA sequence: TGTGCCAGCAGCGACCGACAGTTTTCCTACGAGCAGTACTTC. Encoded protein: CASSDRQFSYEQYF.

The J gene is TRBJ2-3, the V gene TRBV6-1, with 10 bases fitting TRBD1. V shed 8 bases, J shed 2 bases, and the junction held 4 bases outside the gene matches. The CDR3 has 14 amino acids. The germline V gene has CDR1 MNHNS and CDR2 SASEGT. The DNA of the CDR3 is TGTGCCAGCCTCGGGACAGGGGACACAGATACGCAGTATTTT. It specifies CASLGTGDTDTQYF.

The chain joins TRBV7-8 to TRBJ2-1; 10 bases line up with TRBD2. Trimming at V came to 5 bases and at J to 9 bases, leaving 4 bases not matched to a gene. CDR3 length equals 13 residues. The V gene's germline CDR1 is SGHVS and CDR2 FQNEAQ. In DNA, the CDR3 is TGTGCCAGCAGCGGGACTAGCGATCCTGAGCAGTTCTTC. This sequence encodes CASSGTSDPEQFF.

This chain connects TRBV2 to TRBJ2-7; TRBD2 matches at 15 bases. The V gene's germline CDR1 is SNHLY and CDR2 FYNNEI. The CDR3 loop spans 17 amino acids. Trimming at V came to 10 bases and at J to 0 bases, leaving 10 bases not matched to a gene. The CDR3 DNA reads as TGTGCCACCATGGACAGGGGACTAGCGGGAGGCTCCTACGAGCAGTACTTC. Amino acid sequence: CATMDRGLAGGSYEQYF.

The chain joins TRBV5-8 to TRBJ2-7; a weak D match, TRBD2 (6 bases). V lost 1 base to trimming and J lost 7 bases, with 18 bases between them. The CDR3 spans 15 residues. Germline V gene sequence: CDR1 SGHTS, CDR2 YDEGEE. This CDR3 is CASSLNPGVPREQYF. CDR3 sequence (DNA): TGTGCCAGCAGCTTGAATCCGGGGGTACCTCGGGAGCAGTACTTC.

This rearrangement joins TRBV5-1 to TRBJ1-5; D unresolved. The CDR3 consists of 13 residues. Looked up from germline, CDR1 is SGHRS and CDR2 is YFSETQ. Trimming removed 0 bases from V and 4 bases from J, with 5 bases in between. CDR3: CASSLAGNQPQHF. CDR3 coding DNA: TGCGCCAGCAGCTTGGCGGGGAATCAGCCCCAGCATTTT.

This clone was recorded once. J is TRBJ2-3 and V is TRBV6-1; TRBD2 matches at 7 bases. The CDR3 contains 14 residues. V was pared by 4 bases and J by 1 base, with 2 bases of the junction left unmatched. The germline CDR1 and CDR2 sequences are MNHNS and SASEGT. This CDR3 is CASSAAGGTDTQYF. CDR3 in DNA: TGTGCCAGCAGTGCGGCGGGAGGCACAGATACGCAGTATTTT.